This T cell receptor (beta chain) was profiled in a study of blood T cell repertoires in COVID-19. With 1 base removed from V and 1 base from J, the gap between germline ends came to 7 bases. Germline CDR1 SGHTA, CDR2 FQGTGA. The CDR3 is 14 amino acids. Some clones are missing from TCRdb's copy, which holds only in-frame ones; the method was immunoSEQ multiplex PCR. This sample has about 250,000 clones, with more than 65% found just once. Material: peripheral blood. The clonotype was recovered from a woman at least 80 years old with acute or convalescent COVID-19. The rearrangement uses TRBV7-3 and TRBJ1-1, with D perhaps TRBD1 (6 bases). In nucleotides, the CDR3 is TGTGCCAGCAGCTTAAAGGGACAGAACACTGAAGCTTTCTTT. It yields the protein CASSLKGQNTEAFF.